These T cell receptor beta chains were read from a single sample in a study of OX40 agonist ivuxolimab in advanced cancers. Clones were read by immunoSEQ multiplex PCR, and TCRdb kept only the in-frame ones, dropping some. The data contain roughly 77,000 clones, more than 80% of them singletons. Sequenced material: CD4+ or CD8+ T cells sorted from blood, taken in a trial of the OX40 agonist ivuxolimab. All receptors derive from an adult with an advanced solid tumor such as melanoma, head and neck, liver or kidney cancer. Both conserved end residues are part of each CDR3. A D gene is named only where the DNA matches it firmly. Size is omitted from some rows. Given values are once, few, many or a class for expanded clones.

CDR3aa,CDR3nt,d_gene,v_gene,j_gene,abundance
CASSDSRNLYGYTF,TGTGCCAGCAGTGACTCAAGGAACCTCTATGGCTACACCTTC,NA,TRBV6-4,TRBJ1-2,NA
CASLMGQADNSPLHF,TGTGCCAGCTTAATGGGACAGGCCGATAATTCACCCCTCCACTTT,TRBD1,TRBV2,TRBJ1-6,NA
CASSLRFGELANYEQYF,TGTGCCAGCAGCTTGAGATTCGGGGAATTGGCAAACTACGAGCAGTACTTC,NA,TRBV5-4,TRBJ2-7,NA
CASSLDYSYNEQFF,TGTGCCAGCAGCTTGGACTATTCCTACAATGAGCAGTTCTTC,NA,TRBV7-2,TRBJ2-1,NA
CSVERDRADGYTF,TGCAGCGTTGAGAGGGACAGGGCCGATGGCTACACCTTC,TRBD1,TRBV29-1,TRBJ1-2,NA
CASSVEGQGYSPLHF,TGTGCCAGCAGCGTAGAAGGACAGGGGTATTCACCCCTCCACTTT,TRBD1,TRBV9,TRBJ1-6,NA
CASSLPGVVSGNTIYF,TGTGCCAGCAGCTTGCCGGGGGTCGTCTCTGGAAACACCATATATTTT,NA,TRBV5-6,TRBJ1-3,NA
CAIPTQQGFGEKLFF,TGTGCCATCCCAACACAACAGGGGTTCGGTGAAAAACTGTTTTTT,TRBD1,TRBV15,TRBJ1-4,NA
CASSYGGGRSLEQYF,TGTGCCAGCAGTTACGGCGGGGGCCGCTCTTTGGAGCAGTACTTC,NA,TRBV6-6,TRBJ2-7,once
CASSWLVNTEAFF,TGTGCCAGCAGTTGGCTGGTGAACACTGAAGCTTTCTTT,NA,TRBV27,TRBJ1-1,NA
CSAEGGLGTDTQYF,TGCAGCGCTGAGGGGGGGTTGGGAACAGATACGCAGTATTTT,NA,TRBV29-1,TRBJ2-3,NA
CASEGTSGNTIYF,TGTGCCAGTGAGGGGACTTCTGGAAACACCATATATTTT,NA,TRBV2,TRBJ1-3,few
CASSLDNTGELFF,TGTGCCAGCTCACTGGACAACACCGGGGAGCTGTTTTTT,NA,TRBV18,TRBJ2-2,NA
CASSRLGTGSYEQYF,TGTGCCAGCAGTCGTTTGGGGACAGGGTCCTACGAGCAGTACTTC,TRBD1,TRBV28,TRBJ2-7,NA
CASSSTPSQRGYTF,TGTGCCAGCAGCTCGACCCCCTCACAACGTGGCTACACCTTC,NA,TRBV6-6,TRBJ1-2,NA
CASSPRAGSYQPQHF,TGTGCCAGCAGTCCTAGGGCAGGGAGCTATCAGCCCCAGCATTTT,NA,TRBV27,TRBJ1-5,NA
CAIRTGFVGSGYTF,TGTGCCATCAGGACAGGGTTCGTCGGCTCTGGCTACACCTTC,TRBD1,TRBV10-3,TRBJ1-2,few
CASSPRWNSPLHF,TGTGCCAGCAGCCCTAGGTGGAATTCACCCCTCCACTTT,NA,TRBV28,TRBJ1-6,NA
CASSLVGKNNYGYTF,TGTGCCAGCAGCTTAGTGGGAAAGAACAACTATGGCTACACCTTC,NA,TRBV7-3,TRBJ1-2,NA